Below, one T cell receptor (beta chain) is given with its context. The antigen remains unidentified. Assay: immunoSEQ multiplex PCR; the TCRdb copy retains only in-frame clones and omits some. Of about 110,000 clones listed, 91% are singletons. These data are taken from a study of OX40 agonist ivuxolimab in advanced cancers. At the level of the study: The study gave patients intravenous ivuxolimab at 0.01 to 10 mg/kg every 2 weeks.

Overall study findings and caveats: At 0.1 to 3.0 mg/kg, CD4+ and CD8+ blood T cells expanded clonally by week 6.

This CDR3 is 14 amino acids long. Trimming removed 0 bases at V and 7 bases at J, with 14 bases between. Germline CDR1 reads SGDLS; CDR2 reads YYNGEE. Sequenced material: CD4+ or CD8+ T cells sorted from blood, taken in a trial of the OX40 agonist ivuxolimab. The rearrangement uses TRBV9 and TRBJ2-7; D remains ambiguous. The clonotype comes from an adult with an advanced solid tumor such as melanoma, head and neck, liver or kidney cancer. CDR3 region: CASSVGVTVAEQYF. Written as DNA, the CDR3 is TGTGCCAGCAGCGTAGGGGTCACGGTAGCTGAGCAGTACTTC. Variable domain in full (rest from reference TRBV9 and TRBJ2-7): DSGVTQTPKHLITATGQRVTLRCSPRSGDLSVYWYQQSLDQGLQFLIQYYNGEERAKGNILERFSAQQFPDLHSELNLSSLELGDSALYFCASSVGVTVAEQYFGPGTRLTVT.